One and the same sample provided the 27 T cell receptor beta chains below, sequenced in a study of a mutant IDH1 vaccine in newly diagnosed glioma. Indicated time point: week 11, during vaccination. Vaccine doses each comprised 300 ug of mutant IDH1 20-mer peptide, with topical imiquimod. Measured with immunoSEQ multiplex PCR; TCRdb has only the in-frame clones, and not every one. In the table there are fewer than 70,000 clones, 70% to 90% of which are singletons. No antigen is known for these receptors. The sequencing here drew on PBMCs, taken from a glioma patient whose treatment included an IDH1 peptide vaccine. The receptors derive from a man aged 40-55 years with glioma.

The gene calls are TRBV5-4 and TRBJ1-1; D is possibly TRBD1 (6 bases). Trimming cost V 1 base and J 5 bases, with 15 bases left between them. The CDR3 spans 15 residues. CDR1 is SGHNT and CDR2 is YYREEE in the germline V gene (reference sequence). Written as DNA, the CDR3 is TGTGCCAGCAGCTTGATCCGTCAGGGGAGTACTGAAGCTTTCTTT. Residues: CASSLIRQGSTEAFF. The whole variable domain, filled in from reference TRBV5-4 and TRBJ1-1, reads ETGVTQSPTHLIKTRGQQVTLRCSSQSGHNTVSWYQQALGQGPQFIFQYYREEENGRGNFPPRFSGLQFPNYSSELNVNALELDDSALYLCASSLIRQGSTEAFFGQGTRLTVV.

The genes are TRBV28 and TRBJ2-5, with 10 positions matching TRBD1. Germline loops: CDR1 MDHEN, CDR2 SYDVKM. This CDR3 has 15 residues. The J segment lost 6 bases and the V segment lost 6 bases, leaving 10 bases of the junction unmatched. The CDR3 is CASSHRQGAMQTQYF. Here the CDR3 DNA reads TGTGCCAGCAGCCACAGACAGGGGGCTATGCAGACCCAGTACTTC.

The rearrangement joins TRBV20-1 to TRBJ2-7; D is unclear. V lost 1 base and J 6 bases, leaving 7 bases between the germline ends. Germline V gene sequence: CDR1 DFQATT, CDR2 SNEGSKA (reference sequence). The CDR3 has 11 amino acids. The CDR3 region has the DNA TGCAGTGCTAGAGTGTTGGGCGAGCAGTACGTC. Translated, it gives CSARVLGEQYV.

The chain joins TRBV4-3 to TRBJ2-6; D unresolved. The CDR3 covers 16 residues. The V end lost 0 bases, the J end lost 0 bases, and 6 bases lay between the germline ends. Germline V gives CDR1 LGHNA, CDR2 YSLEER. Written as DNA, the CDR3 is TGCGCCAGCAGCCAAGATCCAAACTCTGGGGCCAACGTCCTGACTTTC. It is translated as CASSQDPNSGANVLTF.

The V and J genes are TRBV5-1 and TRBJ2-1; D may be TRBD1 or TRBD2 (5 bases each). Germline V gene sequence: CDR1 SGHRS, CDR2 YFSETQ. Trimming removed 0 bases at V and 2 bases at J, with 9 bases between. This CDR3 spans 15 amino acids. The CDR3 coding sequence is TGCGCCAGCAGCTTGGAGGGACCGACCTACAATGAGCAGTTCTTC. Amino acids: CASSLEGPTYNEQFF.

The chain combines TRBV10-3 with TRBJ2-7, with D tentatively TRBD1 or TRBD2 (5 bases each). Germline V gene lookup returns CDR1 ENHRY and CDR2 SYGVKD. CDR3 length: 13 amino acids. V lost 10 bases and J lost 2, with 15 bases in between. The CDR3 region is CASESGTTYEQYF. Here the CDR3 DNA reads TGTGCCAGCGAATCCGGGACCACCTACGAGCAGTACTTC.

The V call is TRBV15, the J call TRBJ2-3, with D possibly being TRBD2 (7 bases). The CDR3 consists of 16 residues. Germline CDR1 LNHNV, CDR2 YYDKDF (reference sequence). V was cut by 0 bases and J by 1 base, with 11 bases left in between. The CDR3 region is CATSRDRGAGTDTQYF. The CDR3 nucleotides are TGTGCCACCAGCAGAGATCGGGGGGCCGGCACAGATACGCAGTATTTT. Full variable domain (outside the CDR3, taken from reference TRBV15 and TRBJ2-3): DAMVIQNPRYQVTQFGKPVTLSCSQTLNHNVMYWYQQKSSQAPKLLFHYYDKDFNNEADTPDNFQSRRPNTSFCFLDIRSPGLGDTAMYLCATSRDRGAGTDTQYFGPGTRLTVL.

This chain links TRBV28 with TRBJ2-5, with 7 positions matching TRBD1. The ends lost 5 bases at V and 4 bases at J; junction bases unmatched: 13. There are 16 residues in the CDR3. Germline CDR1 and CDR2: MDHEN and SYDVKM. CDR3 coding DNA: TGTGCCAGCAGTCTCGACTTGGGACAGCCCCGAGAGACCCAGTACTTC. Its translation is CASSLDLGQPRETQYF.

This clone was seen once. The CDR3 region is CASSPPTGRTEAFF. CDR3 nucleotide sequence: TGTGCCAGCAGTCCTCCGACAGGGCGGACTGAAGCTTTCTTT. The chain employs TRBV6-5 and TRBJ1-1; TRBD1 agrees at 7 bases. Per germline, CDR1 MNHEY and CDR2 SVGAGI. CDR3 size: 14 residues. V shed 5 bases, J shed 5 bases, and the junction held 8 bases outside the gene matches.

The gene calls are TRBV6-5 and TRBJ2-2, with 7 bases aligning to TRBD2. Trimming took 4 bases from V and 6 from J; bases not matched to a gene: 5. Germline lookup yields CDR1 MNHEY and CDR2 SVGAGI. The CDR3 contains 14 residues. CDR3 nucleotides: TGTGCCAGCAGTTGGAGGGGAGGGGCCGGGGAGCTGTTTTTT. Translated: CASSWRGGAGELFF.

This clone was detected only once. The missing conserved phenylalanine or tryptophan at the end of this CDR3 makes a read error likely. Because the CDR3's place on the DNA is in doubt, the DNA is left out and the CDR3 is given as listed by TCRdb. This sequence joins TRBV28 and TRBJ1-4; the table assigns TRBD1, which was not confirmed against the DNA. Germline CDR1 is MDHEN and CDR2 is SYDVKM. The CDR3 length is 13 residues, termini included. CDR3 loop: CATSPLLRPPVVV.

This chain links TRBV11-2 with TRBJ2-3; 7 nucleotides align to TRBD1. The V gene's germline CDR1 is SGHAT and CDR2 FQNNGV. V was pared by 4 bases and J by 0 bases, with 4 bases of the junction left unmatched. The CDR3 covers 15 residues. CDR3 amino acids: CASSSRQGSTDTQYF. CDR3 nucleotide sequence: TGTGCCAGCAGCTCCAGACAGGGAAGCACAGATACGCAGTATTTT.

This CDR3 is CASSPTLGDTGELFF. Here the CDR3 DNA reads TGTGCCAGCAGCCCCACCCTCGGCGACACCGGGGAGCTGTTTTTT. This rearrangement joins TRBV7-9 to TRBJ2-2; D unresolved. The CDR3 has 15 amino acids. Trimming stripped 5 bases from V and 3 bases from J, with 13 bases between. Per the germline V gene, CDR1 is SEHNR and CDR2 is FQNEAQ (reference sequence).

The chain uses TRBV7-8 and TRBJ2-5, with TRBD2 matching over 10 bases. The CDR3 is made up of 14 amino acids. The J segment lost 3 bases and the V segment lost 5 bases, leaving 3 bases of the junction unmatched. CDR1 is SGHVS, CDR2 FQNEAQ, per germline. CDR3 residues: CASSQGLAEETQYF. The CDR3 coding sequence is TGTGCCAGCAGCCAAGGACTAGCGGAAGAGACCCAGTACTTC. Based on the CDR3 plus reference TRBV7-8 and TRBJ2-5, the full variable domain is GAGVSQSPRYKVAKRGQDVALRCDPISGHVSLFWYQQALGQGPEFLTYFQNEAQLDKSGLPSDRFFAERPEGSVSTLKIQRTQQEDSAVYLCASSQGLAEETQYFGPGTRLLVL.

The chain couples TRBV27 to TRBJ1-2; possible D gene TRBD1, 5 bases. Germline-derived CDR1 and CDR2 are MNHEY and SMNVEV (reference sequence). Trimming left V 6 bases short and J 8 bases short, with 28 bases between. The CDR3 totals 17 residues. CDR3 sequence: CASRPLLGLRLRGGYTF. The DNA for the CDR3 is TGTGCCAGCAGACCCCTTTTGGGACTCCGGCTGAGAGGCGGCTACACCTTC.

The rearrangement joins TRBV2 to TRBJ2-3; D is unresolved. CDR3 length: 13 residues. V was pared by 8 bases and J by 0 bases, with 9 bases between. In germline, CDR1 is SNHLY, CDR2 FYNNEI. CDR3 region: CASQLESTDTQYF. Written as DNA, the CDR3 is TGTGCCAGCCAGTTGGAGAGCACAGATACGCAGTATTTT.

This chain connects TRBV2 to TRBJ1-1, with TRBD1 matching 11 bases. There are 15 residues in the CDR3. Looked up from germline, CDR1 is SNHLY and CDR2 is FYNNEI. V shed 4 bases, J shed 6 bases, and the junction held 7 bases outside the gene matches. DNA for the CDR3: TGTGCCAGCAGTGCAAGGACAGGGGGCCTGTCTGAAGCTTTCTTT. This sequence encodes CASSARTGGLSEAFF.

In nucleotides, the CDR3 is TGCGCCAGCAGCCAAGTTTACCCCCTTGACAGGAGCTCCTACGAGCAGTACGTC. It yields the protein CASSQVYPLDRSSYEQYV. This chain joins TRBV4-1 and TRBJ2-7, with a tentative D call TRBD1 (6 bases). The V end was cut by 1 base, the J end by 0 bases, with 19 bases between. This CDR3 has 18 amino acids. Germline lookup yields CDR1 MGHRA and CDR2 YSYEKL.

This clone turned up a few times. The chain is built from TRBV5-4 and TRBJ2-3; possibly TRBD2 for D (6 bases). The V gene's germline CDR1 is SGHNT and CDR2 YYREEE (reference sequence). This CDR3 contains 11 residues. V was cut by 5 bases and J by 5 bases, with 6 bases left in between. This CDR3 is CASRGGDTQYF. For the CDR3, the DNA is TGTGCCAGCAGGGGGGGAGATACGCAGTATTTT.

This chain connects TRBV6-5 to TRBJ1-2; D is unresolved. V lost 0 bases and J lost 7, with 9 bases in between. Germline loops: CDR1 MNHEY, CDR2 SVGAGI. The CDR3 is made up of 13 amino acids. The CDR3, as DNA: TGTGCCAGCAGTTACTCGGAGGCGCCTGGCTACACCTTC. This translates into CASSYSEAPGYTF.

The CDR3 loop is CASSDSLNEKLFF. The CDR3 coding sequence is TGCGCCAGCAGTGACAGCCTTAATGAAAAACTGTTTTTT. The rearrangement links TRBV10-1 to TRBJ1-4, with D hard to call. The length of the CDR3 is 13 residues. Germline assignment: CDR1 WNHNN and CDR2 SYGVQD (reference sequence). Between the trimmed V and J ends, which lost 3 bases and 4 bases, there was a span of 6 bases.

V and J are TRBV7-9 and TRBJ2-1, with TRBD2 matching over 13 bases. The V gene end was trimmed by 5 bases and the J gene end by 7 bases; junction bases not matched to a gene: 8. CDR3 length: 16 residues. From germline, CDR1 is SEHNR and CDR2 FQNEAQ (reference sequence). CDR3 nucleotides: TGTGCCAGCAGCGATTATAAGGGACTAGCGGGAAATGAGCAGTTCTTC. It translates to CASSDYKGLAGNEQFF.

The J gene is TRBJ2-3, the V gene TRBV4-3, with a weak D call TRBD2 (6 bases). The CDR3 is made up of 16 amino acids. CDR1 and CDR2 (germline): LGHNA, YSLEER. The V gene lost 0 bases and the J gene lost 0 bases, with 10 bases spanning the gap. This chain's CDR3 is CASSQDQSGSTDTQYF. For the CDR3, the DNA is TGCGCCAGCAGCCAAGATCAGAGCGGGAGCACAGATACGCAGTATTTT.

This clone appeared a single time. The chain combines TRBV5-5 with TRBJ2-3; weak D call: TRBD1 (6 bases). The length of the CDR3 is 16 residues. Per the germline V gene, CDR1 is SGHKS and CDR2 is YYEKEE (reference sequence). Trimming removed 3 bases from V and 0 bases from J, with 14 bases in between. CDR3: CASSWQGRSSTDTQYF. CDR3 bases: TGTGCCAGCAGCTGGCAGGGGCGCTCTAGCACAGATACGCAGTATTTT.

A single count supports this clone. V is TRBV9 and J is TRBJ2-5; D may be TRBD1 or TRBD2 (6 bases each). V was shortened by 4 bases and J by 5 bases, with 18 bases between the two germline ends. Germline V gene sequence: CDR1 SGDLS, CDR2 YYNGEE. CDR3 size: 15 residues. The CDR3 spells CASSPRNREVETQYF. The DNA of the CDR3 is TGTGCCAGCAGCCCAAGGAACAGGGAGGTGGAGACCCAGTACTTC.

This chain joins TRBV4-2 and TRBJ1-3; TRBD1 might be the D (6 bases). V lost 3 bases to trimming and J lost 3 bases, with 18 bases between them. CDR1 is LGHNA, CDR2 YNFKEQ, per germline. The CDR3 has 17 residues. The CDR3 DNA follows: TGTGCCAGCAGCCATTGGGGGGGCAGGGAAAATGGAAACACCATATATTTT. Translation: CASSHWGGRENGNTIYF.

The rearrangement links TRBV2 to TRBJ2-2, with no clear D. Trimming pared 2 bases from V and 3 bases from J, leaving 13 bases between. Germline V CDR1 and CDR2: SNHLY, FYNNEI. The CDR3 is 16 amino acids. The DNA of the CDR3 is TGTGCCAGCAGTGAATCAGCCCTCCTCTACACCGGGGAGCTGTTTTTT. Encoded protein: CASSESALLYTGELFF.